These T cell receptor beta chains were read from a single sample in a study of T cell responses to AZD1222 COVID-19 vaccine. TCRdb's table, derived via immunoSEQ multiplex PCR, lists solely in-frame clones and lacks some. The sample yields roughly 100,000 clones, approximately 91% seen once. Here the sequenced sample was peripheral blood, taken on day 0 of AZD1222 vaccination. These receptors were taken from an adult in good health. Each CDR3 is given with its conserved first and last residue. The D gene is left open where the match is weak. For some rows the clone size is stated as once, few or many, or as a class when expanded; others skip it.

D	J	V	size	CDR3	DNA
NA	TRBJ1-1	TRBV5-4	few	CASSLDPGRTEAFF	TGTGCCAGCAGCTTGGATCCGGGTCGGACTGAAGCTTTCTTT
NA	TRBJ1-1	TRBV11-2	NA	CASSLAGANTEAFF	TGTGCCAGCAGCTTGGCAGGGGCGAACACTGAAGCTTTCTTT
NA	TRBJ1-2	TRBV7-3	NA	CASSEGSYGYTF	TGTGCCAGCAGCGAAGGAAGCTATGGCTACACCTTC
NA	TRBJ2-6	TRBV9	few	CASTYNAGANVLTF	TGTGCCAGCACCTATAATGCTGGGGCCAACGTCCTGACTTTC
TRBD1	TRBJ2-7	TRBV5-1	once	CASSWGQGSYEQYF	TGCGCCAGCAGCTGGGGACAGGGCTCCTACGAGCAGTACTTC
NA	TRBJ2-3	TRBV12-3/TRBV12-4	NA	CASSLRPGGTQYF	TGTGCCAGCAGCCTACGTCCTGGGGGTACGCAGTATTTT
NA	TRBJ2-7	TRBV6-6	NA	CASLGALRGYEQYF	TGTGCCAGTCTTGGGGCACTACGGGGATACGAGCAGTACTTC
TRBD1	TRBJ2-7	TRBV18	few	CASSPDRAPYEQYF	TGTGCCAGCTCACCGGACAGGGCGCCCTACGAGCAGTACTTC
NA	TRBJ1-2	TRBV2	once	CASSVGANYGYTF	TGTGCCAGCAGTGTAGGGGCTAACTATGGCTACACCTTC
TRBD2	TRBJ2-1	TRBV7-7	once	CASSSGLAHNEQFF	TGTGCTAGCAGCTCCGGACTAGCCCACAATGAGCAGTTCTTC